This TCR beta chain comes out of a study of blood T cell repertoires in COVID-19. Trimming removed 4 bases from V and 4 bases from J; junction bases left unmatched: 1. CDR1 SNHLY and CDR2 FYNNEI come from the germline V gene. The CDR3 sequence is 13 residues long. The sample holds one count of this clone. In the authors' methods: The authors estimated nucleated cell counts from reference gene primer amplification. Using immunoSEQ multiplex PCR, the repertoire was profiled, and TCRdb retains in-frame clones only, with some absent. V and J calls and clone size are as listed in that table; D and trimming were resolved from the DNA. The sample lists 300,000 to 350,000 clones, 90% occurring once.

The origin of this receptor is a woman aged 25-40 years with COVID-19, enrolled during active disease. The sample taken for sequencing was peripheral blood. This chain connects TRBV2 to TRBJ1-2; 9 bases are shared with TRBD1. CDR3 coding DNA: TGTGCCAGCAGTGTGACAGGGGGCTATGGCTACACCTTC. Residues: CASSVTGGYGYTF. Drawing the rest from reference TRBV2 and TRBJ1-2, the complete variable domain is EPEVTQTPSHQVTQMGQEVILRCVPISNHLYFYWYRQILGQKVEFLVSFYNNEISEKSEIFDDQFSVERPDGSNFTLKIRSTKLEDSAMYFCASSVTGGYGYTFGSGTRLTVV.